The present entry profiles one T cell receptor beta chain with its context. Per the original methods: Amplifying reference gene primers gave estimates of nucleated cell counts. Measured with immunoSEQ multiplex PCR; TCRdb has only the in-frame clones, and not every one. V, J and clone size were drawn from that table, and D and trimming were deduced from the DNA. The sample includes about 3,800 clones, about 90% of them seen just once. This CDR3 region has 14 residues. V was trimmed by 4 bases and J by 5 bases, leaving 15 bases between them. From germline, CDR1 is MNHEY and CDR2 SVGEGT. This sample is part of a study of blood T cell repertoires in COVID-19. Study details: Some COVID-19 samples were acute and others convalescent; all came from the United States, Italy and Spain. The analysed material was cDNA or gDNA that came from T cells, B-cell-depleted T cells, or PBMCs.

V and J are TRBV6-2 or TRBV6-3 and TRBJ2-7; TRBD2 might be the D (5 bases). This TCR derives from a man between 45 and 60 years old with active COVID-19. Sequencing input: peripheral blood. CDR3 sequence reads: CASSWGAVLNEQYF. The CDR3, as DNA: TGTGCCAGCAGTTGGGGAGCGGTCTTAAACGAGCAGTACTTC.